Each of the 19 T cell receptor beta chains below was sequenced from the same sample in a study of blood T cell repertoires in COVID-19. Some clones are missing from TCRdb's copy, which holds only in-frame ones; the method was immunoSEQ multiplex PCR. This table holds tens of thousands of clones, around 74% found once. The sequenced sample was peripheral blood. The source is a woman of 80 years or more with acute or convalescent COVID-19.

The chain recombines TRBV6-2 or TRBV6-3 with TRBJ1-5, with D perhaps matching TRBD1 (5 bases). The CDR3 totals 15 residues. Germline V lookup: CDR1 MNHEY, CDR2 SVGEGT. Trimming cost V 0 bases and J 4 bases, with 10 bases left between them. CDR3: CASSYSMGGNQPQHF. The CDR3 DNA reads TGTGCCAGCAGTTACTCTATGGGGGGGAATCAGCCCCAGCATTTT.

The chain has TRBV10-2 and TRBJ2-7; TRBD1 agrees at 7 bases. Germline V gives CDR1 WSHSY, CDR2 SAAADI. V gave up 1 base and J gave up 2 bases; unmatched junction bases: 2. The CDR3 extends over 14 amino acids. The chain's CDR3 is CASSEYQGAYEQYF. The CDR3 DNA is TGCGCCAGCAGTGAGTACCAGGGGGCCTACGAGCAGTACTTC.

V and J are TRBV11-2 and TRBJ2-1; 7 nucleotides line up with TRBD2. The trim removed 5 bases at V and 5 bases at J, leaving 9 bases unmatched. There are 15 residues in the CDR3. Per the germline V gene, CDR1 is SGHAT and CDR2 is FQNNGV. CDR3 protein: CASSGGVNTHNEQFF. The CDR3 region has the DNA TGTGCCAGCAGCGGGGGGGTAAATACCCACAATGAGCAGTTCTTC.

This rearrangement joins TRBV10-3 to TRBJ2-3, with D possibly TRBD2 on 6 matching bases. This CDR3 comprises 14 residues. Germline loops: CDR1 ENHRY, CDR2 SYGVKD. Trimming cost V 6 bases and J 3 bases, with 13 bases left between them. The CDR3 region has the DNA TGTGCCATCAGAGCGGGCAAAGGGACAGATACGCAGTATTTT. This gives the protein CAIRAGKGTDTQYF.

The V call is TRBV11-3, the J call TRBJ2-3, with 7 bases matching TRBD1. Looked up from germline, CDR1 is SGHNT and CDR2 is YENEEA. The CDR3 loop spans 15 amino acids. V lost 5 bases and J lost 0; bases outside the gene matches: 5. Written as DNA, the CDR3 is TGTGCCAGCAGCCAACGACAGGGCAGCACAGATACGCAGTATTTT. The encoded protein is CASSQRQGSTDTQYF. Complete variable domain (other parts from reference TRBV11-3 and TRBJ2-3): EAGVVQSPRYKIIEKKQPVAFWCNPISGHNTLYWYLQNLGQGPELLIRYENEEAVDDSQLPKDRFSAERLKGVDSTLKIQPAELGDSAVYLCASSQRQGSTDTQYFGPGTRLTVL.

This chain links TRBV5-6 with TRBJ2-7, with a tentative D call TRBD2 (5 bases). From germline, CDR1 is SGHDT and CDR2 YYEEEE. The V gene lost 0 bases and the J gene lost 1 base, with 8 bases spanning the gap. The CDR3 is 14 amino acids. The CDR3, as DNA: TGTGCCAGCAGCTTGGTGGACTTTTCCTACGAGCAGTACTTC. Protein product: CASSLVDFSYEQYF.

The V call is TRBV24-1, the J call TRBJ2-1; D is possibly TRBD1 (6 bases). The CDR3 covers 14 residues. Germline V gene data show CDR1 as KGHDR and CDR2 as SFDVKD. V was pared by 4 bases and J by 7 bases, with 13 bases between. Here the CDR3 reads CATSDLNRANEQFF. The CDR3 DNA reads TGTGCCACCAGTGACCTTAACAGGGCGAATGAGCAGTTCTTC.

DNA of the CDR3: TGCGCCAGCAGCCAACTGTCCGGGAACACCGGGGAGCTGTTTTTT. Translated, it gives CASSQLSGNTGELFF. The rearrangement joins TRBV4-3 to TRBJ2-2; unclear D gene. Germline V gene sequence: CDR1 LGHNA, CDR2 YSLEER. Trimming cost V 2 bases and J 1 base, with 8 bases left between them. This CDR3 contains 15 residues.

The rearrangement links TRBV10-2 to TRBJ2-7, with D perhaps matching TRBD2 (5 bases). With 2 bases removed from V and 6 bases from J, the gap between germline ends came to 5 bases. In germline, CDR1 is WSHSY, CDR2 SAAADI. The CDR3 has 11 amino acids. The CDR3 DNA reads TGCGCCAGCAGTGAGGGACTCGAGCAGTACTTC. As protein: CASSEGLEQYF.

The CDR3 reads CASSLATPVSGKTYEQYF. DNA of the CDR3: TGTGCCAGCAGCTTAGCGACTCCCGTTAGCGGGAAAACCTACGAGCAGTACTTC. V usage is TRBV7-2 and J usage is TRBJ2-7, with 8 bases lining up with TRBD2. Germline values: CDR1 SGHTA, CDR2 FQGNSA. The CDR3 runs 18 residues. With V trimmed by 0 bases and J by 2 bases, 12 bases remained unmatched.

This clone has just one count. The chain has TRBV28 and TRBJ2-5; TRBD2 matches at 14 bases. Germline V gene sequence: CDR1 MDHEN, CDR2 SYDVKM. Trimming removed 5 bases from V and 5 bases from J; junction bases left unmatched: 10. This CDR3 has 17 residues. The CDR3 DNA sequence: TGTGCCAGCAGTGGTCCAGGGACTAGCGGGAGTGGGGAGACCCAGTACTTC. Translation gives CASSGPGTSGSGETQYF.

The chain links TRBV29-1 to TRBJ2-7, with 8 bases aligning to TRBD2. Losses at the gene ends were 6 bases for V and 7 bases for J; bases not matched to a gene: 5. CDR3 size: 11 residues. Germline V lookup: CDR1 SQVTM, CDR2 ANQGSEA. CDR3 in amino acids: CSVGLAEEQYF. The CDR3 DNA is TGCAGCGTAGGACTAGCTGAGGAGCAGTACTTC.

This chain uses TRBV3-1 (or the pseudogene TRBV3-2) with TRBJ2-7, with 9 bases aligning to TRBD2. V gave up 4 bases and J gave up 7 bases; unmatched junction bases: 5. The CDR3 spans 13 residues. Germline CDR1 is LGHDT and CDR2 is YNNKEL (reference sequence). CDR3 loop: CASSPGLAFEQYF. The CDR3 region has the DNA TGTGCCAGCAGCCCGGGACTAGCCTTTGAGCAGTACTTC.

This chain joins TRBV5-1 and TRBJ2-3; 10 bases map to TRBD2. Germline assignment: CDR1 SGHRS and CDR2 YFSETQ. V shed 3 bases and J 7 bases; nucleotides not matched to a gene: 8. This CDR3 contains 15 residues. CDR3 protein: CASSYLAGAENTQYF. The DNA for the CDR3 is TGCGCCAGCAGCTATCTAGCGGGGGCCGAAAATACGCAGTATTTT.

V gene TRBV6-2 or TRBV6-3 combines with J gene TRBJ2-1; D is unclear. The CDR3 extends over 14 amino acids. Trimming left V 4 bases short and J 5 bases short, with 12 bases between. Per germline, CDR1 MNHEY and CDR2 SVGEGT. The CDR3 nucleotides are TGTGCCAGCAGTTCCCAACTGTCTGACAATGAGCAGTTCTTC. Translation gives CASSSQLSDNEQFF.

CDR3 DNA sequence: TGTGCCAGCAGCTTAGTTGGCGGGAGTAAGAGCCCCCAGTACTTC. As protein: CASSLVGGSKSPQYF. The V call is TRBV7-2, the J call TRBJ2-7, with 7 positions matching TRBD2. Trimming removed 1 base from V and 10 bases from J; junction bases left unmatched: 13. The CDR3 is made up of 15 amino acids. Germline loops: CDR1 SGHTA, CDR2 FQGNSA.

A few counts support this clone. The V gene is TRBV25-1, the J gene TRBJ2-7, with 8 bases that match TRBD1. V lost 2 bases, J lost 2 bases, and 8 bases stayed unmatched. CDR1 MGHDK and CDR2 SYGVNS come from the germline V gene. This CDR3 comprises 16 residues. This CDR3 reads CASSEPNGQGPYEQYF. In DNA, the CDR3 is TGTGCCAGCAGTGAACCCAACGGACAGGGTCCCTACGAGCAGTACTTC.

This clone was seen a few times. The genes are TRBV24-1 and TRBJ1-5; D might be TRBD1 (5 bases). The ends were cut back, 5 bases at V and 7 bases at J, with 14 bases in the middle. The CDR3 loop spans 14 amino acids. Germline V gene sequence: CDR1 KGHDR, CDR2 SFDVKD. CDR3 residues: CATSASASGQPQHF. The CDR3 nucleotides read TGTGCCACCAGTGCCAGCGCCTCAGGGCAGCCCCAGCATTTT.

The chain uses TRBV3-1 (or the pseudogene TRBV3-2) and TRBJ1-3, with D hard to call. V lost 4 bases and J 0 bases, leaving 13 bases between the germline ends. The CDR3 has 16 residues. Looked up from germline, CDR1 is LGHDT and CDR2 is YNNKEL (reference sequence). The CDR3 spells CASSLLIGGSGNTIYF. The CDR3 nucleotides read TGTGCCAGCAGCCTCCTGATAGGAGGCTCTGGAAACACCATATATTTT.